The 10 T cell receptor beta chains below all came from one sample that was sequenced in a study of HIV-infected children after antiretroviral therapy interruption. Treatment indicated: PENTA 11 planned treatment interruption arm or continuous ART arm. Unique molecular identifiers were included in an RNA-based 3' RACE TCR library. Via MiXCR, TCRdb re-called the 3' RACE reads, giving one row per CDR3 protein. The profile shows some 90,000 distinct CDR3 sequences, 6.9% of them singletons. This material consisted of CD45RA+ CD4+ T cells from PBMCs, pooled from several time points, taken from a donor given antiretroviral therapy, either interrupted or continuous. Subset noted: naive CD4+ CD45RA+ CD45RO- T cells. The receptors originated from a pool of human donors with HIV.

There are a few counts of this clonotype. V gene TRBV14 combines with J gene TRBJ1-1; no clear D. Trimming removed 4 bases at V and 5 bases at J, with 8 bases between. The CDR3 contains 12 residues. The germline V gene has CDR1 SGHDN and CDR2 FVKESK. This CDR3 is CASSRDLTEAFF. The CDR3 bases are TGTGCCAGCAGCCGCGACCTGACTGAAGCTTTCTTT. Drawing the rest from reference TRBV14 and TRBJ1-1, the complete variable domain is EAGVTQFPSHSVIEKGQTVTLRCDPISGHDNLYWYRRVMGKEIKFLLHFVKESKQDESGMPNNRFLAERTGGTYSTLKVQPAELEDSGVYFCASSRDLTEAFFGQGTRLTVV.

This clonotype was picked up many times. The V and J genes are TRBV5-1 and TRBJ1-4; D is unclear. Germline V gene lookup returns CDR1 SGHRS and CDR2 YFSETQ. The CDR3 is 13 amino acids. Trimming took 0 bases from V and 11 from J, leaving 11 bases between them. The CDR3 protein is CASSLGGETKLFF. The CDR3 bases are TGCGCCAGCAGCTTGGGAGGAGAAACGAAACTGTTTTTT.

This clonotype was seen many times. The chain combines TRBV7-2 with TRBJ2-3, with 10 bases matching TRBD2. Germline V gives CDR1 SGHTA, CDR2 FQGNSA. This CDR3 is built from 15 residues. J gave up 1 base and V 5 bases, and 3 bases lay outside the gene matches. In DNA form, the CDR3 reads TGTGCCAGCAGCACACTAGCGGGGCGCACAGATACGCAGTATTTT. Translated: CASSTLAGRTDTQYF.

This clonotype was detected many times. The chain links TRBV30 to TRBJ2-5; unclear D gene. Germline CDR1 GTSNPN, CDR2 SVGIG (reference sequence). The CDR3 is 15 amino acids. The V end was cut by 1 base, the J end by 4 bases, with 16 bases between. Here the CDR3 reads CAWSAKGVMVETQYF. In nucleotides, the CDR3 is TGTGCCTGGAGTGCAAAGGGCGTCATGGTAGAGACCCAGTACTTC.

This clonotype was found many times. The chain employs TRBV12-3 or TRBV12-4 and TRBJ2-1, with TRBD1 matching 7 bases. The CDR3 runs 15 residues. J gave up 3 bases and V 6 bases, and 8 bases lay outside the gene matches. The CDR3, as DNA: TGTGCCAGCAGAAAGGGACAGTTATTCTACAATGAGCAGTTCTTC. Protein sequence: CASRKGQLFYNEQFF.

Ten or more counts support this clonotype. V and J are TRBV28 and TRBJ2-4; 8 bases map to TRBD2. The CDR3 runs to 13 residues. From germline, CDR1 is MDHEN and CDR2 SYDVKM. J lost 8 bases, V lost 3 bases, and 3 bases had no gene match. The CDR3: CASSLGREDIQYF. The CDR3 DNA reads TGTGCCAGCAGTTTGGGGCGGGAGGACATTCAGTACTTC.

This clonotype has ten or more counts. The chain recombines TRBV12-5 with TRBJ2-7; D not certain. Germline CDR1 and CDR2: LGHNT and FRNRAP. The V end was cut by 0 bases, the J end by 2 bases, with 8 bases between. The CDR3 is made up of 14 amino acids. The CDR3: CASGLVPGAYEQYF. CDR3 bases: TGTGCTAGTGGTTTGGTTCCCGGCGCCTACGAGCAGTACTTC.

This clonotype came up many times. The gene calls are TRBV20-1 and TRBJ2-6; TRBD1 matches at 7 bases. The germline CDR1 and CDR2 sequences are DFQATT and SNEGSKA (reference sequence). Trimming removed 0 bases from V and 0 bases from J; junction bases left unmatched: 8. The CDR3 is 18 residues long. The CDR3 sequence is CSARDFRQGVSGANVLTF. DNA for the CDR3: TGCAGTGCTAGAGATTTCAGACAGGGTGTCTCTGGGGCCAACGTCCTGACTTTC.

There are many counts of this clonotype. The chain uses TRBV3-1 and TRBJ2-6, with 7 nucleotides matching TRBD1. After removal of 1 base from V and 3 bases from J, the junction contained 6 bases not matched to a gene. The germline gives CDR1 LGHDT, CDR2 YNNKEL (reference sequence). The CDR3 sequence is 17 residues long. Here the CDR3 reads CASSQGTGAGGANVLTF. The CDR3 DNA sequence: TGTGCCAGCAGCCAAGGAACAGGGGCTGGTGGGGCCAACGTCCTGACTTTC.

This clonotype was recorded at least ten times. This chain links TRBV20-1 with TRBJ2-7, with 11 bases identical to TRBD2. The length of the CDR3 is 18 residues. Germline assignment: CDR1 DFQATT and CDR2 SNEGSKA (reference sequence). The J segment lost 0 bases and the V segment lost 3 bases, leaving 13 bases of the junction unmatched. The CDR3 coding sequence is TGCAGTGCTAGTTCCTTGGCTAGCGGGAGGTTTGGCTCCTACGAGCAGTACTTC. Protein product: CSASSLASGRFGSYEQYF.